Listed below are T cell receptor beta chains from one sample, sequenced in a study of response to subunit inactivated influenza vaccine. TCRdb reprocessed the RT-PCR reads with MiXCR, giving one entry per CDR3 protein. This table has over 450,000 distinct CDR3 sequences, 10% to 15% appearing once. Sequences were derived from PBMCs from blood, sampled roughly 46 days after vaccination. The receptors were sampled from a man in his forties or fifties who received an inactivated influenza vaccine. CDR3s include the opening cysteine and the closing phenylalanine or tryptophan. D genes are given only for firm matches. Size values are once, few and many counts, or a class for expanded clones, and some rows have none.

d_gene: .
v_gene: TRBV21-1
abundance: few
j_gene: TRBJ2-4
CDR3nt: TGTGCCAGCAGCAAAGTCCCCTTTTCTCAACGGGACACTCTAGACCCCAAAAACATTCAGTACTTC
CDR3aa: CASSKVPFSQRDTLDPKNIQYF

d_gene: TRBD1
v_gene: TRBV7-6
abundance: few
j_gene: TRBJ2-5
CDR3nt: TGTGCCAGCAGCTTAGGGGACAGGGTAGAGACCCAGTACTTC
CDR3aa: CASSLGDRVETQYF

d_gene: .
v_gene: TRBV7-2
abundance: .
j_gene: TRBJ1-1
CDR3nt: TGTGCCAGCAGCTTAGGGGTGGGGACTGAAGCTTTCTTT
CDR3aa: CASSLGVGTEAFF

d_gene: .
v_gene: TRBV27
abundance: .
j_gene: TRBJ2-1
CDR3nt: TGTGCCAGCAGTTTAAGGTCCTCGAACAATGAGCAGTTCTTC
CDR3aa: CASSLRSSNNEQFF

d_gene: .
v_gene: TRBV15
abundance: once
j_gene: TRBJ2-3
CDR3nt: TGTGCCACCAGCAGAGTCCAGGGGAGGGATACGCAGTCTTTT
CDR3aa: CATSRVQGRDTQSF

d_gene: .
v_gene: TRBV5-6
abundance: few
j_gene: TRBJ2-5
CDR3nt: TGTGCCAGCAGCTTGGCTCGCGGATGGGGTCAAGAGACCCAGTACTTC
CDR3aa: CASSLARGWGQETQYF

d_gene: .
v_gene: TRBV3-1
abundance: few
j_gene: TRBJ1-1
CDR3nt: TGTGCCAGCAGCCAAGAGTACAGGAACACTGAAGCTTTCTTT
CDR3aa: CASSQEYRNTEAFF

d_gene: .
v_gene: TRBV20-1
abundance: .
j_gene: TRBJ1-1
CDR3nt: TGCAGTGCTAGAGTTTATTTGAACACTGAAGCTTTCTTT
CDR3aa: CSARVYLNTEAFF

d_gene: TRBD2
v_gene: TRBV6-5
abundance: few
j_gene: TRBJ2-1
CDR3nt: TGTGCCAGCAGTTACTCGCGGGGGGGAAACAATGAGCAGTTCTTC
CDR3aa: CASSYSRGGNNEQFF

d_gene: TRBD2
v_gene: TRBV4-3
abundance: .
j_gene: TRBJ2-1
CDR3nt: TGCGCCAGCAGCCAAGAATATGGGACTAGCGGACCTTACAATGAGCAGTTCTTC
CDR3aa: CASSQEYGTSGPYNEQFF

d_gene: .
v_gene: TRBV12-3/TRBV12-4
abundance: .
j_gene: TRBJ2-7
CDR3nt: TGTGCCAGCAGTTTAGGCACCGTAGCCCACGAGCAGTACTTC
CDR3aa: CASSLGTVAHEQYF

d_gene: TRBD2
v_gene: TRBV7-3
abundance: few
j_gene: TRBJ2-3
CDR3nt: TGTGCCAGCAGCTTAAACGGCTACGCGGGAGTCAGCACAGATACGCAGTATTTT
CDR3aa: CASSLNGYAGVSTDTQYF

d_gene: .
v_gene: TRBV4-3
abundance: .
j_gene: TRBJ2-4
CDR3nt: TGCGCCAGCAGCCAAGAATGGCAGGGGGGAGCGGGAGCCCAAAACATTCAGTACTTC
CDR3aa: CASSQEWQGGAGAQNIQYF

d_gene: TRBD2
v_gene: TRBV20-1
abundance: many
j_gene: TRBJ2-1
CDR3nt: TGCAGTGCGGCGGGGACTAGATCCTACAATGAGCAGTTCTTC
CDR3aa: CSAAGTRSYNEQFF

d_gene: .
v_gene: TRBV15
abundance: many
j_gene: TRBJ1-1
CDR3nt: TGTGCCACCAGCAGTATGAACACTGAAGCTTTCTTT
CDR3aa: CATSSMNTEAFF

d_gene: TRBD2
v_gene: TRBV27
abundance: .
j_gene: TRBJ2-7
CDR3nt: TGTGCCAGCAGCCTACCAAGACTAGCGGGCTTATCCTACGAGCAGTACTTC
CDR3aa: CASSLPRLAGLSYEQYF

d_gene: .
v_gene: TRBV7-8
abundance: few
j_gene: TRBJ2-7
CDR3nt: TGTGCCAGCAGCTTTCCAGACAGTATCTACGAGCAGTACTTC
CDR3aa: CASSFPDSIYEQYF

d_gene: TRBD2
v_gene: TRBV20-1
abundance: .
j_gene: TRBJ2-1
CDR3nt: TGCAGTGCTAGAAGACTAGCGGGAGATGAGCAGTTCTTC
CDR3aa: CSARRLAGDEQFF

d_gene: .
v_gene: TRBV5-1
abundance: .
j_gene: TRBJ1-2
CDR3nt: TGCGCCAGCAGCTTGGAACTCAAGGTCCTAGGCAATGGCTACACCTTC
CDR3aa: CASSLELKVLGNGYTF

d_gene: .
v_gene: TRBV7-2
abundance: .
j_gene: TRBJ2-1
CDR3nt: TGTGCCAGCAGCTTAGTAGGTGGGGGGTCTGGCAATGAGCAGTTCTTC
CDR3aa: CASSLVGGGSGNEQFF

d_gene: .
v_gene: TRBV7-9
abundance: few
j_gene: TRBJ2-5
CDR3nt: TGTGCCACTTCGGGACGGGGTCAAAAGACCCAGTACTTC
CDR3aa: CATSGRGQKTQYF

d_gene: .
v_gene: TRBV29-1
abundance: few
j_gene: TRBJ2-5
CDR3nt: TGCAGCGCAATTGGGGGGGCAGGGGAGACCCAGTACTTC
CDR3aa: CSAIGGAGETQYF

d_gene: .
v_gene: TRBV18
abundance: few
j_gene: TRBJ1-1
CDR3nt: TGTGCCAGCTCACCCCCGGTGAGGGTCACTGAAGCTTTCTTT
CDR3aa: CASSPPVRVTEAFF

d_gene: .
v_gene: TRBV20-1
abundance: few
j_gene: TRBJ1-5
CDR3nt: TGCAGTGCTAGAGATTCACGGGGGCAGGTTAATCAGCCCCAGCATTTT
CDR3aa: CSARDSRGQVNQPQHF

d_gene: .
v_gene: TRBV5-6
abundance: many
j_gene: TRBJ2-5
CDR3nt: TGTGCCAGCAGCTTGTCCGGGATCCAAGAGACCCAGTACTTC
CDR3aa: CASSLSGIQETQYF

d_gene: TRBD1
v_gene: TRBV12-3/TRBV12-4
abundance: once
j_gene: TRBJ2-7
CDR3nt: TGTGCCCTCTGTTTGCGGGACAGGGGGCGAGGCCTCCCCTACGAGCAGTACTTC
CDR3aa: CALCLRDRGRGLPYEQYF

d_gene: .
v_gene: TRBV5-1
abundance: .
j_gene: TRBJ2-5
CDR3nt: TGCGCCAGCAGATTAAACTCCGGGGAGACCCAGTACTTC
CDR3aa: CASRLNSGETQYF

d_gene: .
v_gene: TRBV3-1
abundance: few
j_gene: TRBJ2-7
CDR3nt: TGTGCCAGCAGCCAAGATCTCGGGTCGGGGTTCGAGCAGTACTTC
CDR3aa: CASSQDLGSGFEQYF

d_gene: .
v_gene: TRBV10-3
abundance: .
j_gene: TRBJ2-5
CDR3nt: TGTGCCATCACCGATCTGTGGGGTTCCGAGACCCAGTACTTC
CDR3aa: CAITDLWGSETQYF

d_gene: .
v_gene: TRBV2
abundance: .
j_gene: TRBJ1-6
CDR3nt: TGTGCCAGCATCTTGACCAGCTCCTATAATTCACCCCTCCACTTT
CDR3aa: CASILTSSYNSPLHF

d_gene: .
v_gene: TRBV28
abundance: few
j_gene: TRBJ1-2
CDR3nt: TGTGCCAGCAGTTTATATCGTCGAGACAACATAAAGGGCTACACCTTC
CDR3aa: CASSLYRRDNIKGYTF

d_gene: .
v_gene: TRBV27
abundance: .
j_gene: TRBJ2-1
CDR3nt: TGTGCCAGCAGTTTAGGCTGGGACATACACAATGAGCAGTTCTTC
CDR3aa: CASSLGWDIHNEQFF

d_gene: TRBD2
v_gene: TRBV29-1
abundance: few
j_gene: TRBJ2-4
CDR3nt: TGCAGCGTTAGGGGACTATCCAAAAACATTCAGTACTTC
CDR3aa: CSVRGLSKNIQYF

d_gene: TRBD1
v_gene: TRBV12-3/TRBV12-4
abundance: .
j_gene: TRBJ2-7
CDR3nt: TGTGCCAGCAACAAAGACAGGGCCCCATACGAGCAGTACTTC
CDR3aa: CASNKDRAPYEQYF

d_gene: .
v_gene: TRBV5-1
abundance: few
j_gene: TRBJ2-1
CDR3nt: TGCGCCAGCAGTAAAGGCAGGGCGGTTTATGAGCAGTTCTTC
CDR3aa: CASSKGRAVYEQFF

d_gene: TRBD1
v_gene: TRBV13
abundance: many
j_gene: TRBJ2-7
CDR3nt: TGTGCCAGCAGCTTAGGGGACAGGGGAACAGAGCAGTACTTC
CDR3aa: CASSLGDRGTEQYF

d_gene: .
v_gene: TRBV5-1
abundance: .
j_gene: TRBJ1-1
CDR3nt: TGCGCCAGCAGCTTTCAGGGTGGGGCTGAAGCTTTCTTT
CDR3aa: CASSFQGGAEAFF

d_gene: .
v_gene: TRBV20-1
abundance: .
j_gene: TRBJ1-1
CDR3nt: TGCAGTCTCAGCGGGGGGATCTCCAGCACTGAAGCTTTCTTT
CDR3aa: CSLSGGISSTEAFF

d_gene: .
v_gene: TRBV12-3/TRBV12-4
abundance: few
j_gene: TRBJ2-7
CDR3nt: TGTGCCAGCAGCCCCCTGAGGGGGGCCATCGAGCAGTACTTC
CDR3aa: CASSPLRGAIEQYF

d_gene: .
v_gene: TRBV4-3
abundance: few
j_gene: TRBJ1-5
CDR3nt: TGCGCCAGCAGCCAAGATTCGAGGAATCAGCCCCAGCATTTT
CDR3aa: CASSQDSRNQPQHF

d_gene: .
v_gene: TRBV6-1
abundance: .
j_gene: TRBJ2-3
CDR3nt: TGTGCCAGCAGTGTCACGCGGGGACGGCCCACAGATACGCAGTATTTT
CDR3aa: CASSVTRGRPTDTQYF

d_gene: TRBD2
v_gene: TRBV10-3
abundance: few
j_gene: TRBJ2-5
CDR3nt: TGTGCCATCAGGACTAGCGGGGGGGGAGAGACCCAGTACTTC
CDR3aa: CAIRTSGGGETQYF

d_gene: TRBD2
v_gene: TRBV7-8
abundance: many
j_gene: TRBJ2-5
CDR3nt: TGTGCCAGCAGCTCCAGGGAGGGTTCGGGAGAGACCCAGTACTTC
CDR3aa: CASSSREGSGETQYF

d_gene: TRBD2
v_gene: TRBV11-1
abundance: .
j_gene: TRBJ2-2
CDR3nt: TGTGCCAGCAGCTTAACGGAACTAGCGGGAGCGGCCACCGGGGAGCTGTTTTTT
CDR3aa: CASSLTELAGAATGELFF

d_gene: .
v_gene: TRBV5-1
abundance: .
j_gene: TRBJ2-5
CDR3nt: TGCGCCAGCAGACACGTAGGGAGGGAGACCCAGTACTTC
CDR3aa: CASRHVGRETQYF

d_gene: TRBD1
v_gene: TRBV6-6
abundance: few
j_gene: TRBJ2-7
CDR3nt: TGTGCCAGCAGAAACCGGGACAGGGAGCAGTACTTC
CDR3aa: CASRNRDREQYF

d_gene: TRBD2
v_gene: TRBV3-1
abundance: few
j_gene: TRBJ2-7
CDR3nt: TGTGCCAGCAGCCAAGGGACTAGCTCATACTACGAGCAGTACTTC
CDR3aa: CASSQGTSSYYEQYF

d_gene: .
v_gene: TRBV20-1
abundance: few
j_gene: TRBJ1-5
CDR3nt: TGCAGTGCTAGCAGTTTAGGGCAGCCCCAGCATTTT
CDR3aa: CSASSLGQPQHF